This TCR beta chain came from a study of cytomegalovirus exposure and HLA in healthy donors. Notes on the study in general: Later analysis demonstrated an association between a missense DCLRE1C variant and TCR beta V- and J-gene trimming. Most likely, a cluster of highly shared sequence variants arose as a sequencing artifact. Reported performance of the classifier showed diagnosis of cytomegalovirus status with high specificity and sensitivity.

Turning to this clone: No antigen is known for it.

PCR involved 60 Vbeta and 13 Jbeta primers. Libraries were prepared by immunoSEQ multiplex PCR; TCRdb keeps only in-frame clonotypes and omits some of them. The table shows tens of thousands of clones, with around 81% occurring only once. There are 14 residues in the CDR3. V and J are TRBV21-1 and TRBJ2-1; the listed D gene, TRBD1, was not tested against the DNA. TRBV21-1 is a pseudogene locus. What was sequenced was PBMCs. This TCR came from a male donor in good health and CMV-seropositive. This chain's CDR3 is CAARTGGCYNEQFF. The CDR3 region has the DNA TGTGCCGCGAGGACAGGGGGCTGCTACAATGAGCAGTTCTTC.